These T cell receptor beta chains were read from a single sample in a study of control samples from healthy donors and cancer patients. TCRdb's copy holds only in-frame clones and misses some; the assay was immunoSEQ multiplex PCR. Counted here are 110,000 or so clones, roughly 89% occurring once; the ten biggest clones make up 17%. The material sequenced was blood. These receptors originate from a woman aged 50 to 65 in good health. The CDR3 runs from the conserved cysteine through the conserved F or W. A D gene is named only where the DNA matches it firmly. The size of a clone is reported for some rows only, either as once, few or many, or as a class for expanded clones.

V gene	J gene	clone size	D gene	CDR3 protein	CDR3 DNA
TRBV19	TRBJ1-6	NA	NA	CASSTRGGPWNSPLHF	TGTGCCAGTAGTACCCGGGGAGGCCCTTGGAATTCACCCCTCCACTTT
TRBV11-3	TRBJ2-3	once	TRBD1	CASSVGQGAGRTDTQYF	TGTGCCAGCAGCGTTGGACAGGGGGCTGGACGCACAGATACGCAGTATTTT
TRBV27	TRBJ1-2	NA	NA	CASSLISGGPLNYGYTF	TGTGCCAGCAGTTTAATTTCTGGGGGACCCCTGAACTATGGCTACACCTTC
TRBV25-1	TRBJ2-4	NA	NA	CASSDMTNPKNIQYF	TGTGCCAGCAGTGACATGACGAACCCCAAAAACATTCAGTACTTC
TRBV6-5	TRBJ2-3	NA	NA	CASALSGHTDTQYF	TGTGCCAGCGCCCTTAGCGGACACACAGATACGCAGTATTTT
TRBV27	TRBJ2-2	NA	TRBD2	CASSRPAGLAGHTGELFF	TGTGCCAGCAGTCGACCCGCGGGACTAGCGGGGCACACCGGGGAGCTGTTTTTT
TRBV6-5	TRBJ2-1	NA	NA	CASSEVATGIHEQFF	TGTGCCAGCAGCGAGGTAGCGACGGGGATTCATGAGCAGTTCTTC
TRBV3-1/TRBV3-2	TRBJ1-5	once	NA	CASSQGGWPQHF	TGTGCCAGCAGCCAAGGGGGCTGGCCCCAGCATTTT
TRBV3-1/TRBV3-2	TRBJ2-2	once	NA	CASSSQGRTNTGELFF	TGTGCCAGCAGCTCCCAGGGTAGGACGAACACCGGGGAGCTGTTTTTT
TRBV4-3	TRBJ2-2	NA	TRBD2	CASSQDSQFLAATGELFF	TGCGCCAGCAGCCAAGATTCCCAATTTCTAGCGGCGACCGGGGAGCTGTTTTTT
TRBV18	TRBJ1-1	few	NA	CASSPGLALNTEAFF	TGTGCCAGCTCGCCGGGTCTTGCTTTGAACACTGAAGCTTTCTTT
TRBV4-3	TRBJ1-2	NA	NA	CASSQEYTGTYGYTF	TGCGCCAGCAGCCAAGAGTACACAGGGACGTATGGCTACACCTTC
TRBV21-1	TRBJ2-4	NA	NA	CASSRPWWDIQYF	TGTGCCAGCAGCAGACCGTGGTGGGACATTCAGTACTTC
TRBV21-1	TRBJ1-2	NA	NA	CASSKLQGNYGYTF	TGTGCCAGCAGCAAATTACAGGGGAACTATGGCTACACCTTC
TRBV3-1/TRBV3-2	TRBJ1-2	NA	NA	CASSQGGRNYGYTF	TGTGCCAGCAGCCAAGGTGGCAGGAACTATGGCTACACCTTC
TRBV4-1	TRBJ2-1	once	TRBD2	CASSQGPGLAGNEQFF	TGCGCCAGCAGCCAGGGACCGGGACTAGCGGGCAATGAGCAGTTCTTC
TRBV4-3	TRBJ1-6	NA	NA	CASSQGSSHDSPLHF	TGCGCCAGCAGCCAAGGATCATCCCATGATTCACCCCTCCACTTT
TRBV11-3	TRBJ2-2	NA	TRBD2	CASSFAGASGELFF	TGTGCCAGCAGCTTCGCGGGAGCCAGCGGGGAGCTGTTTTTT
TRBV5-1	TRBJ2-3	NA	NA	CASSLERAGTDTQYF	TGCGCCAGCAGCTTGGAGCGAGCGGGCACAGATACGCAGTATTTT
TRBV7-6	TRBJ2-1	NA	NA	CASSLVGDLVSNEQFF	TGTGCCAGCAGCTTAGTTGGTGACCTCGTGAGTAATGAGCAGTTCTTC
TRBV7-9	TRBJ2-1	NA	TRBD2	CASSSTSGGAEANEQFF	TGTGCCAGCAGCTCGACTAGCGGGGGGGCCGAGGCCAATGAGCAGTTCTTC
TRBV27	TRBJ2-5	once	NA	CASSFDQETQYF	TGTGCCAGCAGTTTCGACCAAGAGACCCAGTACTTC
TRBV4-2	TRBJ2-7	NA	NA	CASSQAWGELYEQYF	TGTGCCAGCAGCCAAGCGTGGGGGGAGCTCTACGAGCAGTACTTC
TRBV7-8	TRBJ1-5	few	NA	CASSQMGIQGRNQPQHF	TGTGCCAGCAGCCAAATGGGCATACAGGGTCGGAATCAGCCCCAGCATTTT
TRBV9	TRBJ2-3	once	NA	CASSVGIGQSVDTQYF	TGTGCCAGCAGCGTAGGGATTGGCCAGTCTGTGGATACGCAGTATTTT
TRBV5-1	TRBJ2-1	NA	NA	CASSLVMGGRSYNEQFF	TGCGCCAGCAGCTTGGTGATGGGGGGGCGCTCCTACAATGAGCAGTTCTTC
TRBV30	TRBJ2-3	NA	TRBD2	CACRTSGATSTDTQYF	TGTGCCTGCAGGACTAGCGGGGCAACTAGCACAGATACGCAGTATTTT
TRBV6-5	TRBJ2-2	NA	NA	CASRSGRTGELFF	TGTGCCAGCCGGTCCGGGCGCACCGGGGAGCTGTTTTTT
TRBV20-1	TRBJ2-3	NA	NA	CSTRATDTQYF	TGCAGTACACGGGCCACAGATACGCAGTATTTT
TRBV2	TRBJ1-2	NA	TRBD1	CASRGQNFYGYTF	TGTGCCAGCAGGGGACAGAACTTCTATGGCTACACCTTC
TRBV5-1	TRBJ2-7	NA	NA	CASSLGPGVPYEQYF	TGCGCCAGCAGCTTGGGTCCAGGGGTACCCTACGAGCAGTACTTC
TRBV12-5	TRBJ2-3	NA	NA	CASGFGGRSRDTQYF	TGTGCTAGTGGTTTCGGCGGGCGGAGTCGAGATACGCAGTATTTT
TRBV13	TRBJ1-2	NA	NA	CASSILKYGPGGYGYTF	TGTGCCAGCAGCATACTAAAATACGGACCGGGGGGCTATGGCTACACCTTC
TRBV3-1/TRBV3-2	TRBJ2-7	NA	NA	CASSHPPEAYEQYF	TGTGCCAGCAGCCACCCCCCCGAAGCCTACGAGCAGTACTTC
TRBV12-5	TRBJ1-3	few	TRBD1	CASGGGTGFYGNTIYF	TGTGCTAGTGGTGGGGGGACAGGATTCTATGGAAACACCATATATTTT
TRBV6-5	TRBJ2-5	NA	NA	CASRAALRETQYF	TGTGCCAGCAGGGCTGCCCTCCGGGAGACCCAGTACTTC
TRBV30	TRBJ1-5	NA	NA	CAWSVIGNQPQHF	TGTGCCTGGAGTGTCATCGGCAATCAGCCCCAGCATTTT
TRBV4-1	TRBJ2-3	NA	NA	CASSQVRGTGRTDTQYF	TGCGCCAGCAGCCAAGTTCGGGGAACAGGGCGCACAGATACGCAGTATTTT
TRBV7-9	TRBJ2-1	once	TRBD2	CASSSSGAGDEQFF	TGTGCCAGCAGCTCTAGCGGGGCCGGTGATGAGCAGTTCTTC
TRBV7-9	TRBJ2-4	NA	NA	CASSLGSRELLAKNIQYF	TGTGCCAGCAGCTTAGGCTCGAGAGAGCTCCTAGCCAAAAACATTCAGTACTTC
TRBV2	TRBJ2-1	NA	TRBD2	CGAGSYNEQFF	TGTGGAGCGGGGTCGTACAATGAGCAGTTCTTC
TRBV6-6	TRBJ2-5	NA	NA	CASRLTEYETQYF	TGTGCCAGCAGACTAACAGAATACGAGACCCAGTACTTC
TRBV16	TRBJ1-4	NA	NA	CASSPDTNNEKLFF	TGTGCCAGCAGCCCGGACACAAACAATGAAAAACTGTTTTTT
TRBV11-2	TRBJ1-5	NA	NA	CASSLRGNQPQHF	TGTGCCAGCAGCCTTAGAGGAAATCAGCCCCAGCATTTT
TRBV27	TRBJ2-2	NA	NA	CASSRGFGELFF	TGTGCCAGCAGTCGCGGGTTCGGGGAGCTGTTTTTT
TRBV27	TRBJ1-2	NA	TRBD1	CASSSQGAQYGYTF	TGTGCCAGCAGTTCGCAGGGGGCGCAATATGGCTACACCTTC
TRBV7-8	TRBJ1-2	NA	TRBD1	CASSLAGDRGDYGYTF	TGTGCCAGCAGCTTAGCTGGGGACAGGGGGGACTATGGCTACACCTTC
TRBV7-2	TRBJ1-5	NA	NA	CASSLGGGSNQPQHF	TGTGCCAGCAGCCTCGGGGGGGGGTCCAATCAGCCCCAGCATTTT
TRBV19	TRBJ1-1	NA	NA	CASSIEILNTEAFF	TGTGCCAGTAGTATTGAGATTTTGAACACTGAAGCTTTCTTT